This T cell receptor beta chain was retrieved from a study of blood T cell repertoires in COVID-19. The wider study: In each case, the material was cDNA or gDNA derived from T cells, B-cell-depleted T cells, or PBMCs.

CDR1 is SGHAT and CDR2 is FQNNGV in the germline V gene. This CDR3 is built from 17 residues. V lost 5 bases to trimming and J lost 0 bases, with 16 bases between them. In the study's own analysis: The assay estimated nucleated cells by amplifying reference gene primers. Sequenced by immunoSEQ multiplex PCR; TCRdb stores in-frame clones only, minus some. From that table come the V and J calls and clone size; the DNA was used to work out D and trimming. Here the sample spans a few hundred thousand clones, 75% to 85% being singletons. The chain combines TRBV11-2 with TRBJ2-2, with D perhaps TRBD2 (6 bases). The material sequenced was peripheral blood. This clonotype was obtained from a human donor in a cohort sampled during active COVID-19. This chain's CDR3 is CASSRIGRDSNTGELFF. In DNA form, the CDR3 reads TGTGCCAGCAGCCGGATCGGACGGGACTCGAACACCGGGGAGCTGTTTTTT.